At least ten counts were recorded for the clone carrying this TCR beta chain. Its antigen is not identified. The data were taken from a study of early T cells in non-severe SARS-CoV-2 infection. Points from the study as a whole: VDJdb matching skewed toward anti-spike CD8 responses, missing private and CD4 specificities.

Individual cDNA molecules were tagged with unique molecular identifiers. TCRdb reprocessed the 5' RACE reads with MiXCR, giving one entry per CDR3 protein. The table records about 29,000 distinct CDR3 sequences, about 4.5% of them present only once. Unmatched junction bases numbered 3, after V lost 0 bases and J lost 5 bases. Germline CDR1 reads KGHSH; CDR2 reads LQKENI. There are 16 residues in the CDR3. The chain combines TRBV18 with TRBJ2-3; 12 nucleotides line up with TRBD2. This receptor was identified in an adult who was a healthcare worker with PCR-confirmed SARS-CoV-2 infection or an uninfected control (not recorded which). Sequences were obtained from whole blood. CDR3 coding DNA: TGTGCCAGCTCACCACCCCTAGCGGGAGGGAAAGATACGCAGTATTTT. The encoded protein is CASSPPLAGGKDTQYF.